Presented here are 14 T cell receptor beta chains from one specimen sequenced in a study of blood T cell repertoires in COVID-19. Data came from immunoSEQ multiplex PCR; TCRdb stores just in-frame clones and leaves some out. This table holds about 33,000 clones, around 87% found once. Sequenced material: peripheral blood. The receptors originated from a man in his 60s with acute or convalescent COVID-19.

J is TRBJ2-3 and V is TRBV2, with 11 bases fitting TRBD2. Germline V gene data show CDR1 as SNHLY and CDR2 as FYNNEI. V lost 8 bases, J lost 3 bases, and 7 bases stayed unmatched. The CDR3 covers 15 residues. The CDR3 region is CASLSGRALTDTQYF. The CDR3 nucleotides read TGTGCCAGCCTTAGCGGGAGGGCCCTAACAGATACGCAGTATTTT. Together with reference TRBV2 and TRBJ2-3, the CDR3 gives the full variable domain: EPEVTQTPSHQVTQMGQEVILRCVPISNHLYFYWYRQILGQKVEFLVSFYNNEISEKSEIFDDQFSVERPDGSNFTLKIRSTKLEDSAMYFCASLSGRALTDTQYFGPGTRLTVL.

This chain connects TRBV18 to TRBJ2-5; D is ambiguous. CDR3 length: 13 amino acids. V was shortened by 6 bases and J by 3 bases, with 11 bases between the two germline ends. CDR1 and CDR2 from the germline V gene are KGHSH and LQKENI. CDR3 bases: TGTGCCAGCTCCACGGGTCTCAAAGAGACCCAGTACTTC. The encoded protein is CASSTGLKETQYF.

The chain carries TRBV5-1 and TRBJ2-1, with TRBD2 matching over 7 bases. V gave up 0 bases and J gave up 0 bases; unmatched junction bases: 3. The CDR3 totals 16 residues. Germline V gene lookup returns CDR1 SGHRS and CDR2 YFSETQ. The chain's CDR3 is CASSLAGLGSYNEQFF. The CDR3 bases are TGCGCCAGCAGCTTGGCAGGACTAGGCTCCTACAATGAGCAGTTCTTC. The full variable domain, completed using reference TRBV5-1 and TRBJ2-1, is KAGVTQTPRYLIKTRGQQVTLSCSPISGHRSVSWYQQTPGQGLQFLFEYFSETQRNKGNFPGRFSGRQFSNSRSEMNVSTLELGDSALYLCASSLAGLGSYNEQFFGPGTRLTVL.

The CDR3 nucleotides are TGTGCCAGCAGTGAGGCCAGGGGGCCCTCCTACAATGAGCAGTTCTTC. The encoded protein is CASSEARGPSYNEQFF. The V call is TRBV6-4, the J call TRBJ2-1, with 8 bases identical to TRBD1. CDR3 length: 16 amino acids. V lost 3 bases, J lost 0 bases, and 4 bases stayed unmatched. From germline, CDR1 is MRHNA and CDR2 SNTAGT.

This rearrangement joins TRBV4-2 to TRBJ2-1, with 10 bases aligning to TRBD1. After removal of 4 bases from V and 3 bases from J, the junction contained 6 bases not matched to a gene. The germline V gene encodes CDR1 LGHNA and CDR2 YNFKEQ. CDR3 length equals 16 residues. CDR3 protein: CASSLSGTGVYNEQFF. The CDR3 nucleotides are TGTGCCAGCAGCCTCTCAGGGACAGGGGTCTACAATGAGCAGTTCTTC.

In nucleotides, the CDR3 is TGCGCCAGCAGCTTGGCCATTAGCGGTAACACCGGGGAGCTGTTTTTT. Protein product: CASSLAISGNTGELFF. J is TRBJ2-2 and V is TRBV5-1; TRBD2 might be the D (6 bases). Deletions cut 0 bases from V and 2 bases from J, with 11 bases between. The CDR3 has 16 amino acids. CDR1 and CDR2 (germline): SGHRS, YFSETQ.

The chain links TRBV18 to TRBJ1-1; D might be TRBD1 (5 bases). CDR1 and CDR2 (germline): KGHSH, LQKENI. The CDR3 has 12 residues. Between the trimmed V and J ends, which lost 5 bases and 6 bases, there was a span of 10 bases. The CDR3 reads CASSYRLAEAFF. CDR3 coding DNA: TGTGCCAGCTCATACAGGTTAGCTGAAGCTTTCTTT.

The CDR3 region is CASSQGSGRAYEQYF. The DNA for the CDR3 is TGTGCCAGCAGCCAAGGGAGCGGGAGGGCCTACGAGCAGTACTTC. This chain connects TRBV3-1 (or the pseudogene TRBV3-2) to TRBJ2-7; 10 bases are a match to TRBD2. V was clipped by 1 base and J by 2 bases; unmatched bases: 2. Germline lookup yields CDR1 LGHDT and CDR2 YNNKEL (reference sequence). The CDR3 runs to 15 residues.

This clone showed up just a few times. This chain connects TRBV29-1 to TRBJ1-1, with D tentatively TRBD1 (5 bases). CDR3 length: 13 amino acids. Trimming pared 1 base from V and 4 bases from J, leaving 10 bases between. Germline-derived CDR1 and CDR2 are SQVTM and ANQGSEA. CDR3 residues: CSVEGGQGTEAFF. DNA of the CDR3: TGCAGCGTTGAAGGGGGTCAGGGCACTGAAGCTTTCTTT.

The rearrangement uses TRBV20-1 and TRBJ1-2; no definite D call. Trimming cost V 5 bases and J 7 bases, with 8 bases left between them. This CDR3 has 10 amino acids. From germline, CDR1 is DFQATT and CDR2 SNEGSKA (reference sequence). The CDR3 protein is CSARYSGYTF. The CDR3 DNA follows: TGCAGTGCTCGTTATAGTGGCTACACCTTC.

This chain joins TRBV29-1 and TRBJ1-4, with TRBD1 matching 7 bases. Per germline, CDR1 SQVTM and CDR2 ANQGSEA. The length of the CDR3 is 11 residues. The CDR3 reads CSAAGGEKLFF. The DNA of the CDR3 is TGCAGTGCGGCAGGGGGTGAAAAACTGTTTTTT.

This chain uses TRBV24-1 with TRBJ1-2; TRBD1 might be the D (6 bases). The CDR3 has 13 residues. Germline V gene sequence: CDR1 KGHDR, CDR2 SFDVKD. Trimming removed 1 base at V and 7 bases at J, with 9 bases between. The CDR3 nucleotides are TGTGCCACCAGTGATTTTGGGGGGGCTGGCTACACCTTC. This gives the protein CATSDFGGAGYTF.

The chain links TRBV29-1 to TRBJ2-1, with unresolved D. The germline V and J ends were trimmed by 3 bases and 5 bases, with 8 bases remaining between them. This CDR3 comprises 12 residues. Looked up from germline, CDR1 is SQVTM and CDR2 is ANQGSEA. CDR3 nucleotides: TGCAGCGTTGATCTGCGAGACAATGAGCAGTTCTTC. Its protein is CSVDLRDNEQFF.

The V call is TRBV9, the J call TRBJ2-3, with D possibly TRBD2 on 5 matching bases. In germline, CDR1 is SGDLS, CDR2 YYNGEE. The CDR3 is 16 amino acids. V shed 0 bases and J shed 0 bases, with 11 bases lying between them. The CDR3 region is CASSVGGSTSTDTQYF. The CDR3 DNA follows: TGTGCCAGCAGCGTAGGCGGGTCGACTAGCACAGATACGCAGTATTTT.